Shown below are 2 T cell receptor beta chains from a single sample sequenced in a study of T cell responses to AZD1222 COVID-19 vaccine. Clones were read by immunoSEQ multiplex PCR, and TCRdb kept only the in-frame ones, dropping some. The data show 95,000 to 150,000 clones, about 90% seen once. The sample consisted of peripheral blood, taken on day 0 of MenACWY control vaccination. The receptors come from an adult in good health.

The genes are TRBV4-2 and TRBJ2-1; 9 nucleotides agree with TRBD1. The CDR3 has 13 amino acids. Germline lookup yields CDR1 LGHNA and CDR2 YNFKEQ. With V trimmed by 1 base and J by 9 bases, 1 base remained unmatched. CDR3 protein: CASSQGTGVEQFF. The DNA for the CDR3 is TGTGCCAGCAGCCAAGGGACAGGGGTTGAGCAGTTCTTC.

V is TRBV5-6 and J is TRBJ1-2; no firm D call. The V gene lost 0 bases and the J gene lost 1 base, with 4 bases spanning the gap. CDR3 size: 13 residues. Looked up from germline, CDR1 is SGHDT and CDR2 is YYEEEE. CDR3 DNA sequence: TGTGCCAGCAGCTTGGACTATAACTATGGCTACACCTTC. This sequence encodes CASSLDYNYGYTF.